This T cell receptor beta chain comes out of a study of T-cell reconstitution after alpha-beta-depleted transplantation in children. Study-level findings and limits: Two months or so post-transplant, alpha-beta T cells reportedly derived from several hundred expanded graft clones. When one year had passed after transplant, most T-cell counts and diversity came from newly produced T cells.

The TCRbeta library was prepared with unique molecular identifiers. MiXCR, run by TCRdb on the PCR reads, gives a single entry per CDR3 protein. The sample carries about 280,000 distinct CDR3 sequences, 11% recorded once. This clonotype was found many times. Its specificity is unknown. V gave up 5 bases and J gave up 7 bases, with 20 bases separating them. The germline CDR1 and CDR2 sequences are LGHDT and YNNKEL (reference sequence). The CDR3 spans 15 residues. This chain joins TRBV3-1 and TRBJ2-5, with D perhaps matching TRBD1 (5 bases). The specimen was peripheral blood, collected 180 days after TCRalphabeta/CD19-depleted stem cell transplant. This sequence was found in a male patient aged 2 to 10 who had a stem cell transplant for chronic granulomatous disease, so the T cells may come from the graft donor. CDR3 sequence: CASSDRRQPLGTQYF. In nucleotides, the CDR3 is TGTGCCAGCAGCGATCGTCGACAGCCCCTTGGGACCCAGTACTTC.